This T cell receptor beta chain was found in a study of blood T cell repertoires in COVID-19. Study at large: Samples came from the United States, Italy and Spain, spanning acute and convalescent COVID-19.

Germline V gene data show CDR1 as SGHTA and CDR2 as FQGNSA. V was shortened by 6 bases and J by 3 bases, with 24 bases between the two germline ends. The CDR3 is 18 residues long. Source study methods: How many nucleated cells were present was estimated from reference gene primer amplification. TCRdb's table, derived via immunoSEQ multiplex PCR, lists solely in-frame clones and lacks some. V, J and clone size were drawn from that table, and D and trimming were deduced from the DNA. Among under 250,000 clones listed, 82% were seen once. This chain connects TRBV7-2 to TRBJ2-1; perhaps TRBD2 as D (6 bases). This receptor was taken from a woman in her thirties or forties with acute or convalescent COVID-19. The sample was peripheral blood. CDR3 in amino acids: CASRDRGGSGGIYNEQFF. CDR3 sequence (DNA): TGTGCCAGCAGGGATAGAGGAGGCTCAGGCGGGATCTACAATGAGCAGTTCTTC.